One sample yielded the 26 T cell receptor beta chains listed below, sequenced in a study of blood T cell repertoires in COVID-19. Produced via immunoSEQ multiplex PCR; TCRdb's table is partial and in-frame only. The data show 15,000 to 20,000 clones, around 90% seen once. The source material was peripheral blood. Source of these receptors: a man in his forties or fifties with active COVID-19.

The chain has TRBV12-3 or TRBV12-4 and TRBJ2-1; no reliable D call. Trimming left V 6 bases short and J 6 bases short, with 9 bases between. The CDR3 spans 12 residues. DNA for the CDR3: TGTGCCAGCAGCCCAGGTGTCAATGAGCAGTTCTTC. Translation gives CASSPGVNEQFF.

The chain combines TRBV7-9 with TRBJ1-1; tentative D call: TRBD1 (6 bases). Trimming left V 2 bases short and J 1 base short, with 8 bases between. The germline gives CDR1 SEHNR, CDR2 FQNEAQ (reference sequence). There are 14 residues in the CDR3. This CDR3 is CASSLQGKNTEAFF. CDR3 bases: TGTGCCAGCAGCTTACAGGGGAAGAACACTGAAGCTTTCTTT. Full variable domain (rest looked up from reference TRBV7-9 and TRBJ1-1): DTGVSQNPRHKITKRGQNVTFRCDPISEHNRLYWYRQTLGQGPEFLTYFQNEAQLEKSRLLSDRFSAERPKGSFSTLEIQRTEQGDSAMYLCASSLQGKNTEAFFGQGTRLTVV.

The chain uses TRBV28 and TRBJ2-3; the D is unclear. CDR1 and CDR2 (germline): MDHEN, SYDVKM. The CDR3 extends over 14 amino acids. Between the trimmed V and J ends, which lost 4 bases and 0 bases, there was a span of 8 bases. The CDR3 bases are TGTGCCAGCAGTTCCCTCGAGAGCACAGATACGCAGTATTTT. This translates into CASSSLESTDTQYF.

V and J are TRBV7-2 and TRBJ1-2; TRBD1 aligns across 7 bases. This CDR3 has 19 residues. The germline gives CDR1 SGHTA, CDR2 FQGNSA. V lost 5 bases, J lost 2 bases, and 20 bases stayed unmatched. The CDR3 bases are TGTGCCAGCAGCCCGCCACCCGACAGGGTCCGTTTGGCGAACTATGGCTACACCTTC. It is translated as CASSPPPDRVRLANYGYTF.

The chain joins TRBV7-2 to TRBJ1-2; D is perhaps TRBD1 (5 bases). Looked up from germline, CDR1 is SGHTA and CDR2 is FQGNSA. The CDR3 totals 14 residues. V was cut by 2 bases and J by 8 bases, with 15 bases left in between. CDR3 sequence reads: CASSLLQGLDGYTF. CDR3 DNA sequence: TGTGCCAGCAGCTTACTTCAGGGACTGGACGGCTACACCTTC.

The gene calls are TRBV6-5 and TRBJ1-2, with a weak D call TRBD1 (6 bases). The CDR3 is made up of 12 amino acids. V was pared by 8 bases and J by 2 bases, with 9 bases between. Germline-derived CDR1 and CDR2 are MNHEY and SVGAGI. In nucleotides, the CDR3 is TGTGCCAGCTGGCAGGGGAACTATGGCTACACCTTC. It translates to CASWQGNYGYTF.

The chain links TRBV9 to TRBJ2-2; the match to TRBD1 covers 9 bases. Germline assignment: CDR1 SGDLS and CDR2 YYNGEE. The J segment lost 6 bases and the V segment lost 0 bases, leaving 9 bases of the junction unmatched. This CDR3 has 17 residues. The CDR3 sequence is CASSVVPTGGDSGELFF. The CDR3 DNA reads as TGTGCCAGCAGCGTAGTCCCGACAGGGGGTGATTCCGGGGAGCTGTTTTTT.

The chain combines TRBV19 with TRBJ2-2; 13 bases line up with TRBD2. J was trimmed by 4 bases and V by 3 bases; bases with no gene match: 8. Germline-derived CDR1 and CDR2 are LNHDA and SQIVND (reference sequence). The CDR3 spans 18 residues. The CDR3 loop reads CASSIETSGRGSTGELFF. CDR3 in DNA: TGTGCCAGTAGTATTGAAACTAGCGGGAGGGGGAGCACCGGGGAGCTGTTTTTT.

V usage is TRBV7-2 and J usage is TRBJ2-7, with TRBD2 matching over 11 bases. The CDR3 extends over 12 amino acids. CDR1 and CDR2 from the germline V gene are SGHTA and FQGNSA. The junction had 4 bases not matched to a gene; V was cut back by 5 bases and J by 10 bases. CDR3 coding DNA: TGTGCCAGCAGCCAGACTAGCGGGACACAGTACTTC. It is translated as CASSQTSGTQYF.

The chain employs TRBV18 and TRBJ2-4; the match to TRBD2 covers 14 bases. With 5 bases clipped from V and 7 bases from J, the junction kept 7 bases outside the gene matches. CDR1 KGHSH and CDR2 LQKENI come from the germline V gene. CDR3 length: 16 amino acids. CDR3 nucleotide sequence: TGTGCCAGCTCATCCGGGACTAGCGGGAGTGGGAACATTCAGTACTTC. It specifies CASSSGTSGSGNIQYF.

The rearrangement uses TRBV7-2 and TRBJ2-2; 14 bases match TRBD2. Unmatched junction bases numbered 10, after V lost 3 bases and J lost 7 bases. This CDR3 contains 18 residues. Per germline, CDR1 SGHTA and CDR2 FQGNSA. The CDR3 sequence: CASSFRGSTSGRVGELFF. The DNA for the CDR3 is TGTGCCAGCAGCTTCCGGGGATCGACTAGCGGGAGGGTCGGGGAGCTGTTTTTT.

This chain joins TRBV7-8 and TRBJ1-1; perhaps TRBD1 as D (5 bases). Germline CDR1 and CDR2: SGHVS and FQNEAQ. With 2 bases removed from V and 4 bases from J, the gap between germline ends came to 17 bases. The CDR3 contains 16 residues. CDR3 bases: TGTGCCAGCAGCTTATCCTGGGGGGGAGGGTCCACTGAAGCTTTCTTT. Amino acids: CASSLSWGGGSTEAFF.

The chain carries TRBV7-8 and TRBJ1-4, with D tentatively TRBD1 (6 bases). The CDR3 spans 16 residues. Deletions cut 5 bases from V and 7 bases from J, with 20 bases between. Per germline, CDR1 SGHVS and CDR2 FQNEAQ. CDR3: CASSQGGTAGGEKLFF. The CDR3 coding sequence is TGTGCCAGCAGCCAAGGGGGAACGGCGGGGGGTGAAAAACTGTTTTTT. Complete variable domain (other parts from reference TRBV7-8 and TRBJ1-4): GAGVSQSPRYKVAKRGQDVALRCDPISGHVSLFWYQQALGQGPEFLTYFQNEAQLDKSGLPSDRFFAERPEGSVSTLKIQRTQQEDSAVYLCASSQGGTAGGEKLFFGSGTQLSVL.

CDR3 bases: TGTGCCAGCAGTGGGACAGTGACAGATACGCAGTATTTT. Protein product: CASSGTVTDTQYF. V usage is TRBV6-4 and J usage is TRBJ2-3; D may be TRBD1 (6 bases). Deletions cut 4 bases from V and 3 bases from J, with 8 bases between. This CDR3 is built from 13 residues. Germline CDR1 is MRHNA and CDR2 is SNTAGT.

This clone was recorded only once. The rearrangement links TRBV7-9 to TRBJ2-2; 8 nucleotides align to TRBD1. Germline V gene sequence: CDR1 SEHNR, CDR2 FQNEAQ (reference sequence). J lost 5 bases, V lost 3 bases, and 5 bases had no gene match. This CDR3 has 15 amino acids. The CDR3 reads CASSLDTGGTGELFF. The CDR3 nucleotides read TGTGCCAGCAGCTTGGATACAGGGGGAACCGGGGAGCTGTTTTTT.

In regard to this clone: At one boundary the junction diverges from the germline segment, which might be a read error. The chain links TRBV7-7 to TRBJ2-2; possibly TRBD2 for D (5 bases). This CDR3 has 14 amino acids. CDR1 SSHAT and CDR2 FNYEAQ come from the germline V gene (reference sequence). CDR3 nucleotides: TGTGCTAGCAGCTTAGGTCCAGCGGCCGGGGAGCTGTTTTTT. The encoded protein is CASSLGPAAGELFF. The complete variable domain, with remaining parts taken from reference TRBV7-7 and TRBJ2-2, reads GAGVSQSPRYKVTKRGQDVTLRCDPISSHATLYWYQQALGQGPEFLTYFNYEAQPDKSGLPSDRFSAERPEGSISTLTIQRTEQRDSAMYRCASSLGPAAGELFFGEGSRLTVL.

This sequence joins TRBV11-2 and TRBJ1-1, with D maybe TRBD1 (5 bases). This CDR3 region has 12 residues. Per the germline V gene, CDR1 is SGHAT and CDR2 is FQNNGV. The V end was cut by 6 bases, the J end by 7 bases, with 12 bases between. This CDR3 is CASRAGVYEAFF. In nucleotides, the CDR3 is TGTGCCAGCAGGGCGGGGGTCTATGAAGCTTTCTTT.

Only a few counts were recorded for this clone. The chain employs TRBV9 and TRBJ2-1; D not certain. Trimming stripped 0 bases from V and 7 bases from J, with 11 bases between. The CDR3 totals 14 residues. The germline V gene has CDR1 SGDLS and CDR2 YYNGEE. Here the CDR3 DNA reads TGTGCCAGCAGCGTAGAACTGACTCGTAATGAGCAGTTCTTC. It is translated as CASSVELTRNEQFF. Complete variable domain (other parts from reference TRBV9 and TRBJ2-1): DSGVTQTPKHLITATGQRVTLRCSPRSGDLSVYWYQQSLDQGLQFLIQYYNGEERAKGNILERFSAQQFPDLHSELNLSSLELGDSALYFCASSVELTRNEQFFGPGTRLTVL.

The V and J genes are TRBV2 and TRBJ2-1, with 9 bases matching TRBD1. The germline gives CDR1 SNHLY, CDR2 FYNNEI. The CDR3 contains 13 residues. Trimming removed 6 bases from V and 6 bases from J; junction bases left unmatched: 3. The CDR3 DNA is TGTGCCAGCAGGAAGACAGGGGGCAATGAGCAGTTCTTC. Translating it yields CASRKTGGNEQFF. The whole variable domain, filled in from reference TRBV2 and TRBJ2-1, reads EPEVTQTPSHQVTQMGQEVILRCVPISNHLYFYWYRQILGQKVEFLVSFYNNEISEKSEIFDDQFSVERPDGSNFTLKIRSTKLEDSAMYFCASRKTGGNEQFFGPGTRLTVL.

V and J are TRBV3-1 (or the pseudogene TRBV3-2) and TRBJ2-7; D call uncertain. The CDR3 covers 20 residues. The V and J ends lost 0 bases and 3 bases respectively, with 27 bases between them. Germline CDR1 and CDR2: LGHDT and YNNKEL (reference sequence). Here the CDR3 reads CASSQDPVNPPRSLSYEQYF. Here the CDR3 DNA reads TGTGCCAGCAGCCAAGATCCTGTAAATCCCCCCCGGAGTCTCAGCTACGAGCAGTACTTC.

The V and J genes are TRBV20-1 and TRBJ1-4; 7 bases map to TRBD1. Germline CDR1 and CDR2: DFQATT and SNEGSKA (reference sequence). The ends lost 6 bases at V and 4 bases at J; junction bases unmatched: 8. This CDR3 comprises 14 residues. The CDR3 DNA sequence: TGCAGTGCGAGTCGGGGACAGATTAATGAAAAACTGTTTTTT. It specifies CSASRGQINEKLFF.

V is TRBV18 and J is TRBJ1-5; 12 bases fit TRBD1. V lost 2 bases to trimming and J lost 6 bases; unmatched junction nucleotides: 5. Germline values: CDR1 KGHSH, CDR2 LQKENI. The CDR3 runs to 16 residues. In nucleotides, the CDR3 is TGTGCCAGCTCACCAGGGACAGGGGGCTTTGGTCAGCCCCAGCATTTT. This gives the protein CASSPGTGGFGQPQHF. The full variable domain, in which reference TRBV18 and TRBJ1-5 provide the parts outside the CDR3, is NAGVMQNPRHLVRRRGQEARLRCSPMKGHSHVYWYRQLPEEGLKFMVYLQKENIIDESGMPKERFSAEFPKEGPSILRIQQVVRGDSAAYFCASSPGTGGFGQPQHFGDGTRLSIL.

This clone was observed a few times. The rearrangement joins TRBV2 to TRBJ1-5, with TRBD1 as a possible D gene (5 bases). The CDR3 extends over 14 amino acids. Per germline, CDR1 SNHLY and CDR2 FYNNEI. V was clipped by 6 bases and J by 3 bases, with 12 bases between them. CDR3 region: CASSPTATNQPQHF. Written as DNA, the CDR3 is TGTGCCAGCAGCCCGACAGCGACCAATCAGCCCCAGCATTTT.

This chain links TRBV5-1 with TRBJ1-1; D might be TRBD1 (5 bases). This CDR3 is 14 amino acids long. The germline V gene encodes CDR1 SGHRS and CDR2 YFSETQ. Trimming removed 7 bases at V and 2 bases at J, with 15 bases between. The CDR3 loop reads CASAKNRPNTEAFF. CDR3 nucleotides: TGCGCCAGCGCAAAAAACAGGCCAAACACTGAAGCTTTCTTT. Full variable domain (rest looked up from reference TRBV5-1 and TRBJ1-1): KAGVTQTPRYLIKTRGQQVTLSCSPISGHRSVSWYQQTPGQGLQFLFEYFSETQRNKGNFPGRFSGRQFSNSRSEMNVSTLELGDSALYLCASAKNRPNTEAFFGQGTRLTVV.

DNA of the CDR3: TGTGCCAGTAGTATAGATGGAAGGGGGCGCCGGCAAGAGACCCAGTACTTC. Translated: CASSIDGRGRRQETQYF. This chain uses TRBV19 with TRBJ2-5; 7 bases line up with TRBD1. The CDR3 totals 17 residues. V dropped 0 bases and J dropped 2; count of bases not matched to a gene: 9. CDR1 and CDR2 (germline): LNHDA, SQIVND (reference sequence).

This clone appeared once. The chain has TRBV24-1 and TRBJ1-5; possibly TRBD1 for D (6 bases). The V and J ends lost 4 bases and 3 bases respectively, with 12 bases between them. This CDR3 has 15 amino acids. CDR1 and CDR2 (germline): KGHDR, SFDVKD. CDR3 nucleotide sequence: TGTGCCACCAGTGAGCACGGACAGTACAATCAGCCCCAGCATTTT. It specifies CATSEHGQYNQPQHF.